This T cell receptor beta chain was observed in a study of blood T cell repertoires in COVID-19. The table came from immunoSEQ multiplex PCR; TCRdb's copy has only in-frame clones and leaves some out. The table shows fewer than 200,000 clones, with 83% occurring only once. This CDR3 spans 13 amino acids. Germline V gene data show CDR1 as SGHNT and CDR2 as YYREEE (reference sequence). Trimming removed 2 bases at V and 5 bases at J, with 8 bases between. This chain links TRBV5-4 with TRBJ2-1; the D gene is possibly TRBD2 (6 bases). The receptor's source is a woman of 80 years or more with acute or convalescent COVID-19. Sequenced input: peripheral blood. The CDR3 reads CASSFGTHNEQFF. In DNA, the CDR3 is TGTGCCAGCAGCTTCGGGACTCACAATGAGCAGTTCTTC.